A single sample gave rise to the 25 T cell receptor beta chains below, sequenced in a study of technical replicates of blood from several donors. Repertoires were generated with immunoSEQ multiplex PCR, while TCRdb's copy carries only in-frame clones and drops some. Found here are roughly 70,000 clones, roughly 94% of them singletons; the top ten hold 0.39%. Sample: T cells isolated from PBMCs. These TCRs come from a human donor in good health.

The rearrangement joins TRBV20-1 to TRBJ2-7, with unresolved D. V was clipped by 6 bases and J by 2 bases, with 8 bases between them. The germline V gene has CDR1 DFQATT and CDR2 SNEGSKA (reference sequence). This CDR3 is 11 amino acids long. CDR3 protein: CSAKAPYEQYF. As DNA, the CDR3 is TGCAGTGCGAAAGCCCCCTACGAGCAGTACTTC.

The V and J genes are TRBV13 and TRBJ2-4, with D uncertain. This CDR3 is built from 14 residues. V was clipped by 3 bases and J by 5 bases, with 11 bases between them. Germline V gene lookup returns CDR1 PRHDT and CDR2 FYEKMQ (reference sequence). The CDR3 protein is CASSFSSTQNIQYF. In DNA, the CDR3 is TGTGCCAGCAGCTTCAGTAGCACTCAAAACATTCAGTACTTC.

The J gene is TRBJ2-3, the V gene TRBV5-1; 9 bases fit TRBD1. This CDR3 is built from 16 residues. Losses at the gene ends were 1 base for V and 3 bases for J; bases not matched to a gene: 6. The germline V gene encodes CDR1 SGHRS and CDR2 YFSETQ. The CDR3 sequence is CASSLLTGGLTDTQYF. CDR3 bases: TGCGCCAGCAGCTTGCTTACAGGGGGCCTGACAGATACGCAGTATTTT.

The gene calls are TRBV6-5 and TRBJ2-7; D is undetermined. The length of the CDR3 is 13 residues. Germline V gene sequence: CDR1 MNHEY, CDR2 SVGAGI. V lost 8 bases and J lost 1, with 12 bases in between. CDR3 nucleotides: TGTGCCAGCTGCTCGAGGATGTCCTACGAGCAGTACTTC. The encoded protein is CASCSRMSYEQYF.

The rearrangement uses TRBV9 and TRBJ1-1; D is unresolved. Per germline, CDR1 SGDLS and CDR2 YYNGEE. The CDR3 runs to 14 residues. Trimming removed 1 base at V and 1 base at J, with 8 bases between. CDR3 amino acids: CASSVSPGNTEAFF. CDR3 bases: TGTGCCAGCAGCGTAAGCCCAGGGAACACTGAAGCTTTCTTT.

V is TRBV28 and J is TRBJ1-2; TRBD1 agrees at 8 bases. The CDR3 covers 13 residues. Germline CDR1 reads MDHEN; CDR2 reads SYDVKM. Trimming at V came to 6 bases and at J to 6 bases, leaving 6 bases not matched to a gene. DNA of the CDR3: TGTGCCAGCAGAGGCGGACAGGGTCATGGCTACACCTTC. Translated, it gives CASRGGQGHGYTF.

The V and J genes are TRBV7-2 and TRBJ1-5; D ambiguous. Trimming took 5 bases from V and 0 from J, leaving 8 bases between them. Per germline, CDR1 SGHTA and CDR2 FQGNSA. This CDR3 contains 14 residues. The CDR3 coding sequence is TGTGCCAGCAGCGTAGATTATAGCAATCAGCCCCAGCATTTT. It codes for CASSVDYSNQPQHF.

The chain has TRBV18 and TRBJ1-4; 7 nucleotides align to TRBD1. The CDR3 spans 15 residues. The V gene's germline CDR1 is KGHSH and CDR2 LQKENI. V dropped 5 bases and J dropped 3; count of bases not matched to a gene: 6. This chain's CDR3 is CASSGPGQPNEKLFF. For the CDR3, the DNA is TGTGCCAGCTCAGGACCGGGACAGCCTAATGAAAAACTGTTTTTT.

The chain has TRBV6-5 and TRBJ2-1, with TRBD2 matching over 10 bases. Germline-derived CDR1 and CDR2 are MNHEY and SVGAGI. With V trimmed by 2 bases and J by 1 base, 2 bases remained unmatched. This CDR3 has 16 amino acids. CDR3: CASSYQREGSYNEQFF. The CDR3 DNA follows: TGTGCCAGCAGTTACCAGCGGGAGGGATCCTACAATGAGCAGTTCTTC.

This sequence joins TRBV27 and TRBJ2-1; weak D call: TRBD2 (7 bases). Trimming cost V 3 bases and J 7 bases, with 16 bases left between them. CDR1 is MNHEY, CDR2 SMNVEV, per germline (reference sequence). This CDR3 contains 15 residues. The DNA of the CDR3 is TGTGCCAGCAGTTTGGGGGGGGCCTACCGAAATGAGCAGTTCTTC. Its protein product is CASSLGGAYRNEQFF.

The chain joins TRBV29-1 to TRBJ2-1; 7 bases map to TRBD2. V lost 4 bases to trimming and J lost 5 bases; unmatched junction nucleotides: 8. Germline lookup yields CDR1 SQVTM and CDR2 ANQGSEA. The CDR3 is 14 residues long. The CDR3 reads CSVVWEGLDNEQFF. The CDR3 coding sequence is TGCAGCGTTGTATGGGAGGGCCTCGACAATGAGCAGTTCTTC.

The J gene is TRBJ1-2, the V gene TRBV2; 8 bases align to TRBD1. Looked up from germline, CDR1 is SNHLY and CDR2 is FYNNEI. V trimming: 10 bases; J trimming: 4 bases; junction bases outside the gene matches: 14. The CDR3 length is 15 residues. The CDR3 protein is CAIETWTGYAYGYTF. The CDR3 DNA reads TGTGCCATCGAGACTTGGACAGGGTATGCCTATGGCTACACCTTC.

CDR3 nucleotide sequence: TGCGCCAGCAGCTTGGAGTCGGGGGACAGGCTTCGTTATGGCTACACCTTC. This codes for CASSLESGDRLRYGYTF. V usage is TRBV5-1 and J usage is TRBJ1-2; 8 bases align to TRBD1. Germline CDR1 reads SGHRS; CDR2 reads YFSETQ. The CDR3 covers 17 residues. With V trimmed by 0 bases and J by 5 bases, 12 bases remained unmatched.

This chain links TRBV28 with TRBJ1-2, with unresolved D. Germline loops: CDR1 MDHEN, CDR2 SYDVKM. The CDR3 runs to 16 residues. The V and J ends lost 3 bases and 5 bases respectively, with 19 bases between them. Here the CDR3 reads CASSFSPRPQEYGYTF. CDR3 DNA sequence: TGTGCCAGCAGTTTTAGTCCTCGGCCGCAGGAATATGGCTACACCTTC.

CDR3 sequence (DNA): TGTGCCAGCAGCGTAGCGACTAGCGGCTACGAGCAGTACTTC. Protein sequence: CASSVATSGYEQYF. The J gene is TRBJ2-7, the V gene TRBV9; TRBD2 matches 9 bases. Germline lookup yields CDR1 SGDLS and CDR2 YYNGEE. The CDR3 covers 14 residues. The V segment lost 0 bases and the J segment 3 bases; nucleotides outside the gene matches: 1.

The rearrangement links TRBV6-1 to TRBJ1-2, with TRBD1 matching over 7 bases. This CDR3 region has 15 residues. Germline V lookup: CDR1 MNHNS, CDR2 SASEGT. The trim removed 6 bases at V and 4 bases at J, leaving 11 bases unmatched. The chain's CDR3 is CASSVGQRLLYGYTF. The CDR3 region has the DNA TGTGCCAGCAGCGTGGGACAGCGACTTCTCTATGGCTACACCTTC.

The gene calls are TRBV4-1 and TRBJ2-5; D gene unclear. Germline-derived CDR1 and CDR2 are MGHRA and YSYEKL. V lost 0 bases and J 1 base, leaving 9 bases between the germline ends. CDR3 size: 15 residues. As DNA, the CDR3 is TGCGCCAGCAGCCAAGAGAGCAGGCCCCAAGAGACCCAGTACTTC. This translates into CASSQESRPQETQYF.

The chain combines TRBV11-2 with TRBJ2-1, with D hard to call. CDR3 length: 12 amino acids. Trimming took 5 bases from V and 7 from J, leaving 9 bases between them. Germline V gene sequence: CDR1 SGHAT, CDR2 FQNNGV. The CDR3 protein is CASSLTINEQFF. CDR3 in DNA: TGTGCCAGCAGCCTAACTATTAATGAGCAGTTCTTC.

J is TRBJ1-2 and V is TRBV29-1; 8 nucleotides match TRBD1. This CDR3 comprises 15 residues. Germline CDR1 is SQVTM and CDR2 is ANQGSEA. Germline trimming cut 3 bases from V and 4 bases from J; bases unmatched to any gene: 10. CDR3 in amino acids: CSVDELGTGFYGYTF. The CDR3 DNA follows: TGCAGCGTTGATGAATTAGGGACAGGCTTCTATGGCTACACCTTC.

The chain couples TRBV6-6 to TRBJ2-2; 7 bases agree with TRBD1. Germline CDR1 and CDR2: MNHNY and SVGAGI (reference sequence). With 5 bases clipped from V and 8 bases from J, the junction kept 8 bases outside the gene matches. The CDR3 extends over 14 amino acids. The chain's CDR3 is CASSADRVWGELFF. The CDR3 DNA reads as TGTGCCAGCAGTGCCGACAGGGTTTGGGGGGAGCTGTTTTTT.

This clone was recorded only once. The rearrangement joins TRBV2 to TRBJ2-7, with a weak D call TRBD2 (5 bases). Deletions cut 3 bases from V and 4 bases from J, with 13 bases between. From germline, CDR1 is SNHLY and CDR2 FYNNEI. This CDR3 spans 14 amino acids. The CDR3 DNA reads TGTGCCAGCAGTGATCGGGTTGGCGGGTACGAGCAGTACTTC. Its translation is CASSDRVGGYEQYF.

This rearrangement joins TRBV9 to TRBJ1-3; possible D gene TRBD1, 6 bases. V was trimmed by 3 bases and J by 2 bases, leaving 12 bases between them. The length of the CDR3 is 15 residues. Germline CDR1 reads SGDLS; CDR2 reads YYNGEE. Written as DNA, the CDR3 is TGTGCCAGCAGCGAGAGGGGGGGTACTGGAAACACCATATATTTT. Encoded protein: CASSERGGTGNTIYF.

The CDR3 DNA reads TGCAGTGTTAGTCAATTCACTGAAGCTTTCTTT. This codes for CSVSQFTEAFF. V gene TRBV20-1 combines with J gene TRBJ1-1; D is uncertain. Germline-derived CDR1 and CDR2 are DFQATT and SNEGSKA (reference sequence). The germline V and J ends were trimmed by 7 bases and 4 bases, with 10 bases remaining between them. The CDR3 contains 11 residues.

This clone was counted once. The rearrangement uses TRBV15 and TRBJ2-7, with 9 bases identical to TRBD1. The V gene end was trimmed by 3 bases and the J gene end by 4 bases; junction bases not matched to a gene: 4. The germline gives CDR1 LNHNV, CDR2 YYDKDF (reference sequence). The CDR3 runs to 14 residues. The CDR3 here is CATSRDRGGYEQYF. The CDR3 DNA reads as TGTGCCACCAGCAGGGACAGGGGAGGGTACGAGCAGTACTTC.

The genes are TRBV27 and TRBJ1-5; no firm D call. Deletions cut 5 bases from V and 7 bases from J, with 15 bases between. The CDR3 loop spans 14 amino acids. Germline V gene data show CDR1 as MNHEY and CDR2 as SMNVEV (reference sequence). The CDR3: CASSLWAGNQPQHF. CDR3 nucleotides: TGTGCCAGCAGTCTCTGGGCGGGGAACCAGCCCCAGCATTTT.